This T cell receptor beta chain derives from a study of a mutant IDH1 vaccine in newly diagnosed glioma. Whole-study context: Vaccination followed radiotherapy alone by 4-6 weeks, or accompanied temozolomide cycles. Earlier therapy was either radiotherapy, temozolomide, or both, and most got both. V12 fell at week 35 and V13, the study end, at week 47.

On this clone itself: No antigen is known for it.

Per the germline V gene, CDR1 is GTSNPN and CDR2 is SVGIG (reference sequence). Trimming stripped 5 bases from V and 1 base from J, with 12 bases between. This CDR3 comprises 14 residues. Time point meaning: week 35, safety follow-up. The vaccine gave 300 ug of a 20-mer mutant IDH1 peptide subcutaneously per dose. Study-level findings and limits: Apparently, pseudoprogression bore no relation to changes among the top peripheral T cell clonotypes.

Assay: immunoSEQ multiplex PCR; the TCRdb copy retains only in-frame clones and omits some. The data show about 54,000 clones, around 84% seen once. The source was PBMCs, collected from a glioma patient whose treatment included an IDH1 peptide vaccine. The sequence came from a woman aged 18-35 years with glioma. The rearrangement uses TRBV30 and TRBJ2-1, with D perhaps matching TRBD2 (6 bases). This CDR3 reads CAWGLPSSYNEQFF. The DNA for the CDR3 is TGTGCCTGGGGACTACCCAGTTCCTACAATGAGCAGTTCTTC.